The 16 T cell receptor beta chains below were found in one sample sequenced in a study of blood T cells in healthy people across ages. It was with a sample-barcoded 5' primer and a J-beta primer mix that a second PCR of roughly 7 to 12 cycles was run. In TCRdb, the 5' RACE reads were re-called with MiXCR into one record per CDR3 protein. The repertoire holds over 1.5 million distinct CDR3 sequences, with about 49% as singletons. The sequenced sample consisted of blood. These receptor sequences come from a woman between 40 and 55 years old in good health.

This clonotype came up a few times. The chain is built from TRBV4-3 and TRBJ2-1; D perhaps matches TRBD1 (8 bases). The CDR3 consists of 17 residues. V shed 1 base and J shed 3 bases, with 16 bases lying between them. Per germline, CDR1 LGHNA and CDR2 YSLEER. The CDR3 is CASSQVSGTGDYNEQFF. The CDR3, as DNA: TGCGCCAGCAGCCAAGTCAGCGGGACAGGCGACTACAATGAGCAGTTCTTC.

This clonotype has a handful of counts. The rearrangement uses TRBV20-1 and TRBJ2-1; 11 bases match TRBD2. CDR1 is DFQATT and CDR2 is SNEGSKA in the germline V gene (reference sequence). Trimming cost V 8 bases and J 0 bases; bases outside gene matches: 6. The CDR3 is 15 residues long. The DNA of the CDR3 is TGCAGTATAGCGGGGGGGCCGAGCTCCTACAATGAGCAGTTCTTC. The encoded protein is CSIAGGPSSYNEQFF.

This clonotype showed up just once. V and J are TRBV25-1 and TRBJ2-7; 9 bases align to TRBD2. The tail of the sequence fits TRBJ2-5 better, so the J call may be wrong. The CDR3 has 13 residues. The germline CDR1 and CDR2 sequences are MGHDK and SYGVNS. Written as DNA, the CDR3 is TGTGCCAGCAGTGTGCGGGGGGGCGTGACCCAGTACTTC. This sequence encodes CASSVRGGVTQYF.

The rearrangement uses TRBV3-1 and TRBJ1-1; D gene uncertain. In germline, CDR1 is LGHDT, CDR2 YNNKEL (reference sequence). With 0 bases removed from V and 5 bases from J, the gap between germline ends came to 10 bases. The CDR3 extends over 14 amino acids. The chain's CDR3 is CASSQEGGFTEAFF. The CDR3 DNA reads TGTGCCAGCAGCCAAGAGGGTGGATTTACTGAAGCTTTCTTT.

The chain employs TRBV20-1 and TRBJ2-7; perhaps TRBD1 as D (6 bases). This CDR3 has 15 amino acids. V dropped 6 bases and J dropped 2 bases, with 20 bases sitting between them. Germline V gives CDR1 DFQATT, CDR2 SNEGSKA (reference sequence). CDR3 sequence (DNA): TGCAGTGCCGAAAAACAGGGAGTTAGTACCTACGAGCAGTACTTC. The encoded protein is CSAEKQGVSTYEQYF.

The rearrangement uses TRBV7-9 and TRBJ2-3; 7 nucleotides line up with TRBD1. The CDR3 has 14 amino acids. CDR1 and CDR2 (germline): SEHNR, FQNEAQ (reference sequence). V was pared by 11 bases and J by 0 bases, with 8 bases of the junction left unmatched. The CDR3 here is CAGGTAASTDTQYF. In nucleotides, the CDR3 is TGTGCCGGTGGGACAGCTGCTAGCACAGATACGCAGTATTTT.

The chain couples TRBV20-1 to TRBJ2-1; no definite D call. There are 12 residues in the CDR3. Trimming removed 5 bases from V and 7 bases from J, with 12 bases in between. Germline CDR1 DFQATT, CDR2 SNEGSKA (reference sequence). CDR3 residues: CSAQVVRNEQFF. CDR3 sequence (DNA): TGCAGTGCTCAGGTGGTGAGGAATGAGCAGTTCTTC.

This chain uses TRBV5-1 with TRBJ2-1, with D perhaps matching TRBD2 (5 bases). The CDR3 is 17 residues long. The germline gives CDR1 SGHRS, CDR2 YFSETQ. V was cut by 0 bases and J by 1 base, with 14 bases left in between. This chain's CDR3 is CASSLVLGVPSYNEQFF. DNA of the CDR3: TGCGCCAGCAGCTTGGTCCTCGGGGTACCTTCCTACAATGAGCAGTTCTTC.

The chain has TRBV27 and TRBJ2-1; tentatively, D is TRBD2 (6 bases). Germline V gene lookup returns CDR1 MNHEY and CDR2 SMNVEV (reference sequence). CDR3 size: 12 residues. With 5 bases removed from V and 5 bases from J, the gap between germline ends came to 7 bases. CDR3 protein: CASSRGNNEQFF. In nucleotides, the CDR3 is TGTGCCAGCAGTCGGGGGAACAATGAGCAGTTCTTC.

A few counts support this clonotype. The rearrangement joins TRBV6-6 to TRBJ2-5, with no clear D. V was pared by 6 bases and J by 4 bases, with 12 bases between. Germline V gene sequence: CDR1 MNHNY, CDR2 SVGAGI (reference sequence). The CDR3 totals 13 residues. DNA for the CDR3: TGTGCCAGCAGCCGCCTAAGTTTAGAGACCCAGTACTTC. Translation: CASSRLSLETQYF.

The J gene is TRBJ2-1, the V gene TRBV7-3, with TRBD2 matching over 14 bases. The germline CDR1 and CDR2 sequences are SGHTA and FQGTGA. The CDR3 sequence is 15 residues long. Losses at the gene ends were 5 bases for V and 8 bases for J; bases not matched to a gene: 5. In DNA form, the CDR3 reads TGTGCCAGCAGCCCGACTAGCGGGGGGGTCGATGAGCAGTTCTTC. Translating it yields CASSPTSGGVDEQFF.

This chain uses TRBV12-3 or TRBV12-4 with TRBJ1-1; 8 bases fit TRBD1. The CDR3 totals 15 residues. With V trimmed by 6 bases and J by 1 base, 7 bases remained unmatched. CDR3 residues: CASSTTGGANTEAFF. The DNA of the CDR3 is TGTGCCAGCAGCACTACAGGGGGTGCGAACACTGAAGCTTTCTTT.

The rearrangement uses TRBV20-1 and TRBJ2-2, with TRBD2 as a possible D gene (6 bases). Germline V lookup: CDR1 DFQATT, CDR2 SNEGSKA (reference sequence). V gave up 3 bases and J gave up 4 bases, with 15 bases separating them. This CDR3 contains 15 residues. This CDR3 reads CSASPNRRGTGELFF. The CDR3 nucleotides read TGCAGTGCTAGCCCTAACAGGAGGGGCACCGGGGAGCTGTTTTTT.

This clonotype was counted at least ten times. The chain recombines TRBV6-1 with TRBJ2-3, with 9 bases fitting TRBD1. The CDR3 sequence is 14 residues long. In germline, CDR1 is MNHNS, CDR2 SASEGT. J gave up 8 bases and V 5 bases, and 8 bases lay outside the gene matches. The CDR3 DNA reads as TGTGCCAGCAGTTCCGGGACAGGGTTAGGTACGCAGTATTTT. Translation: CASSSGTGLGTQYF.

In nucleotides, the CDR3 is TGCGCCAGCAGCTTGGAGATACCCACAGATACGCAGTATTTT. This gives the protein CASSLEIPTDTQYF. V gene TRBV5-1 combines with J gene TRBJ2-3; no reliable D call. Trimming removed 0 bases at V and 2 bases at J, with 7 bases between. Germline CDR1 SGHRS, CDR2 YFSETQ. The CDR3 is 14 amino acids.

The V gene is TRBV20-1, the J gene TRBJ2-7, with D possibly being TRBD2 (5 bases). Trimming left V 2 bases short and J 0 bases short, with 14 bases between. CDR3 length equals 15 residues. Germline V gene lookup returns CDR1 DFQATT and CDR2 SNEGSKA (reference sequence). The CDR3 nucleotides read TGCAGTGCTAGATTTACGGGGTCCCCCTCCTACGAGCAGTACTTC. It is translated as CSARFTGSPSYEQYF.